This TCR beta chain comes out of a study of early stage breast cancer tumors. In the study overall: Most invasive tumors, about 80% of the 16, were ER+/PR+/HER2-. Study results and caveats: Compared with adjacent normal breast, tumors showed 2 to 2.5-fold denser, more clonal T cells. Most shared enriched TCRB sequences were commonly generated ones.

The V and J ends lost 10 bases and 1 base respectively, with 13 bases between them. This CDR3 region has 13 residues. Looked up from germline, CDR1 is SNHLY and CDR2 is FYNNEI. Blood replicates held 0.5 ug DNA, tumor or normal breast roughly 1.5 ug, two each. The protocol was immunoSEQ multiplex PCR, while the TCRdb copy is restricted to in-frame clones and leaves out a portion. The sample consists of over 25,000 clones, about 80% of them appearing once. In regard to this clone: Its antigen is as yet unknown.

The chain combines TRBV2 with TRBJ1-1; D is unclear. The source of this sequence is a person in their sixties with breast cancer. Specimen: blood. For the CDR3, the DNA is TGTGCCACCGCCGGGGAGCAGAACACTGAAGCTTTCTTT. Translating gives CATAGEQNTEAFF.